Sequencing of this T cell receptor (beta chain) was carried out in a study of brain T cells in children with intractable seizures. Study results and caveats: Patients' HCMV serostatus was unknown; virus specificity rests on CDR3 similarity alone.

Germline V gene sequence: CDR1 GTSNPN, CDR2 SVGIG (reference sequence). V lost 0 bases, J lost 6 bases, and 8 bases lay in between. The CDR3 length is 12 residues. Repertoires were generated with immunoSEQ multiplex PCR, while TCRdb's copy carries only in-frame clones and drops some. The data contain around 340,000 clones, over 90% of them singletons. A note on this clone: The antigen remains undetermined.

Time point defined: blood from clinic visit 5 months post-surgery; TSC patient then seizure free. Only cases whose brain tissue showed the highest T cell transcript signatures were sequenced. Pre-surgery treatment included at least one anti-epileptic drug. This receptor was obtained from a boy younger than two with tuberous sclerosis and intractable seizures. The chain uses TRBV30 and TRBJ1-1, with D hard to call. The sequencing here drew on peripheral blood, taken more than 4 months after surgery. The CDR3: CAWSVLISEAFF. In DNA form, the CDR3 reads TGTGCCTGGAGTGTACTGATCTCTGAAGCTTTCTTT.